The source of this T cell receptor (beta chain) is a study of cytomegalovirus exposure and HLA in healthy donors. Study-level results: Confirmation in vitro established that three CMV-associated chains were specific for CMV antigens. In all likelihood, a cluster of highly shared sequence variants was a sequencing artifact. Most subjects had HLA-A and HLA-B alleles reportedly predicted accurately by TCR beta sequences.

The CDR3 has 14 amino acids. Germline CDR1 reads MNHEY; CDR2 reads SMNVEV (reference sequence). The ends were cut back, 3 bases at V and 5 bases at J, with 10 bases in the middle. Turning to this clone: The antigen is not known.

Healthy bone marrow donors made up the cohort. The PCR was carried out with 60 Vbeta primers and 13 Jbeta primers. Clones were read by immunoSEQ multiplex PCR, and TCRdb kept only the in-frame ones, dropping some. The repertoire table contains over 100,000 clones. The V and J genes are TRBV27 and TRBJ2-2; the D gene is possibly TRBD2 (6 bases). Sequencing used PBMCs. The clonotype originates from a middle-aged woman in good health and CMV-seropositive. The CDR3 protein is CASSFRRETGELFF. CDR3 nucleotides: TGTGCCAGCAGTTTCCGGCGGGAAACCGGGGAGCTGTTTTTT.